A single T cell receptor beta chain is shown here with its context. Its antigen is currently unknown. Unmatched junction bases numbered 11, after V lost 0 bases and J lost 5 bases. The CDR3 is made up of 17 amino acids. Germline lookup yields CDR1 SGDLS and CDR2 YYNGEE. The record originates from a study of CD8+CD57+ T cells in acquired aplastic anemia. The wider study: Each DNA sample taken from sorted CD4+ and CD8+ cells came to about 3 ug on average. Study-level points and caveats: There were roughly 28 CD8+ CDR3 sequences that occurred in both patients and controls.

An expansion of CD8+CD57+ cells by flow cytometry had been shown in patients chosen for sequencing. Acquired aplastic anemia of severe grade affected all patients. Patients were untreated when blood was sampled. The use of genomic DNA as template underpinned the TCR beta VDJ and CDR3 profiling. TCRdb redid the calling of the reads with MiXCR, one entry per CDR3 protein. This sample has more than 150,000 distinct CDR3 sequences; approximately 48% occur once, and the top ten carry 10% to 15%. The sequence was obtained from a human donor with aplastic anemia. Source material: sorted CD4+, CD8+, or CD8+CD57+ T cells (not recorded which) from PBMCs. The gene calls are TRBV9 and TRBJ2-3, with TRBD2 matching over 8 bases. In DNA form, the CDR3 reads TGTGCCAGCAGCGTAGCTTTAGCGGGGTGGCTTAGAGATACGCAGTATTTT. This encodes CASSVALAGWLRDTQYF.